Described below is a single T cell receptor beta chain sequence and its context. Germline loops: CDR1 LGHDT, CDR2 YNNKEL (reference sequence). V was trimmed by 0 bases and J by 2 bases, leaving 16 bases between them. The CDR3 contains 17 residues. This entry comes from a study of CD8 T cells in Susac syndrome. cDNA came from around 0.5 to 1 ug RNA primed by random hexamers. The amplification used immunoSEQ multiplex PCR on TCR beta CDR3; it spanned 54 Vbeta and 13 Jbeta. One entry per CDR3 protein, called by TCRdb with MiXCR from the immunoSEQ multiplex PCR reads. The data show around 110,000 distinct CDR3 sequences, under 96% seen once.

The chain is built from TRBV3-1 and TRBJ2-5; a possible D gene is TRBD2 (5 bases). The clonotype comes from a human donor with Susac syndrome. The sequenced sample was CD4+ T cells from PBMCs. The CDR3 spells CASSQDPPSRGQETQYF. The CDR3 bases are TGTGCCAGCAGCCAAGATCCCCCTAGCCGGGGACAAGAGACCCAGTACTTC.